The 17 T cell receptor beta chains in this list originate from one sample, sequenced in a study of cytomegalovirus exposure and HLA in healthy donors (TCRdb year 2017). The library was built by means of the immunoSEQ multiplex PCR assay. For the multiplex PCR, a mixture combining 60 forward primers for TCR Vbeta segments and 13 reverse primers for TCR Jbeta segments was used. TCRdb stores this immuneACCESS table with in-frame sequences only. Part of the clones is absent; in the studies checked, under half of the shortfall reflects unresolved V genes, and no reason is known for the rest. Present in this sample are about 150,000 clones, approximately 78% of which were seen just once. The ten largest clones take up 1.4% of the sample. Specimen: PBMCs. These receptors all come from a male donor in good health and CMV-seronegative.

This chain joins TRBV7-9 and TRBJ2-3, with D hard to call. This CDR3 has 15 amino acids. The V end lost 0 bases, the J end lost 0 bases, and 7 bases lay between the germline ends. Germline CDR1 reads SEHNR; CDR2 reads FQNEAQ (reference sequence). CDR3: CASSLAGRSTDTQYF. The CDR3 bases are TGTGCCAGCAGCTTAGCGGGCCGTAGCACAGATACGCAGTATTTT.

The chain recombines TRBV5-4 with TRBJ2-2, with D possibly being TRBD2 (6 bases). Trimming removed 0 bases at V and 5 bases at J, with 11 bases between. Germline CDR1 and CDR2: SGHNT and YYREEE (reference sequence). The CDR3 covers 15 residues. CDR3 in DNA: TGTGCCAGCAGCTTGGGTCGGGAGAGGACCGGGGAGCTGTTTTTT. Translating gives CASSLGRERTGELFF. The variable domain in full, with the rest retrieved from reference TRBV5-4 and TRBJ2-2, is ETGVTQSPTHLIKTRGQQVTLRCSSQSGHNTVSWYQQALGQGPQFIFQYYREEENGRGNFPPRFSGLQFPNYSSELNVNALELDDSALYLCASSLGRERTGELFFGEGSRLTVL.

This chain links TRBV6-1 with TRBJ2-3; TRBD1 agrees at 7 bases. The V segment lost 8 bases and the J segment 1 base; nucleotides outside the gene matches: 3. From germline, CDR1 is MNHNS and CDR2 SASEGT. CDR3 length: 13 amino acids. In DNA form, the CDR3 reads TGTGCCAGCGGAGGACAGGGCACAGATACGCAGTATTTT. This gives the protein CASGGQGTDTQYF.

The J gene is TRBJ2-5, the V gene TRBV29-1; D might be TRBD1 (5 bases). Germline V gene sequence: CDR1 SQVTM, CDR2 ANQGSEA. V lost 5 bases to trimming and J lost 1 base, with 8 bases between them. This CDR3 is built from 12 residues. CDR3 loop: CSVLTAQETQYF. Here the CDR3 DNA reads TGCAGCGTTTTGACAGCCCAAGAGACCCAGTACTTC.

The chain uses TRBV9 and TRBJ2-7, with a weak D call TRBD1 (6 bases). V shed 4 bases and J shed 6 bases, with 17 bases lying between them. CDR3 length equals 14 residues. Germline V lookup: CDR1 SGDLS, CDR2 YYNGEE. The DNA for the CDR3 is TGTGCCAGCAGCCCTTCCGGACAGACCCGCGAGCAGTACTTC. Protein product: CASSPSGQTREQYF.

This clone was counted between two and nine times. The rearrangement joins TRBV7-9 to TRBJ2-5; 14 nucleotides align to TRBD2. The CDR3 runs to 17 residues. V lost 3 bases to trimming and J lost 5 bases; unmatched junction nucleotides: 8. Germline V gene data show CDR1 as SEHNR and CDR2 as FQNEAQ (reference sequence). The CDR3 is CASSLGLAGVLKETQYF. The CDR3 DNA reads as TGTGCCAGCAGCTTGGGACTAGCGGGGGTCCTCAAGGAGACCCAGTACTTC.

The chain combines TRBV5-1 with TRBJ2-5, with D hard to call. Germline V gene sequence: CDR1 SGHRS, CDR2 YFSETQ. The CDR3 contains 15 residues. V was trimmed by 0 bases and J by 2 bases, leaving 11 bases between them. CDR3 coding DNA: TGCGCCAGCAGCTTGGCAGGTACGCCTCAAGAGACCCAGTACTTC. Protein: CASSLAGTPQETQYF.

This clone was observed a few times. The rearrangement links TRBV10-3 to TRBJ2-1, with a tentative D call TRBD1 (6 bases). The CDR3 loop spans 16 amino acids. CDR1 ENHRY and CDR2 SYGVKD come from the germline V gene. V gave up 0 bases and J gave up 0 bases, with 9 bases separating them. CDR3 nucleotides: TGTGCCATCAGTGAGTCGATAGGGGGCTCCTACAATGAGCAGTTCTTC. Translating it yields CAISESIGGSYNEQFF.

This clone was recorded a few times. The gene calls are TRBV28 and TRBJ2-1, with 9 bases lining up with TRBD2. With 6 bases clipped from V and 5 bases from J, the junction kept 5 bases outside the gene matches. The CDR3 loop spans 14 amino acids. Germline lookup yields CDR1 MDHEN and CDR2 SYDVKM. In DNA form, the CDR3 reads TGTGCCAGCAGGGGGACTAGCTCTCACAATGAGCAGTTCTTC. Amino acids: CASRGTSSHNEQFF.

The V and J genes are TRBV4-2 and TRBJ2-1; TRBD2 matches at 11 bases. Germline V gives CDR1 LGHNA, CDR2 YNFKEQ. Losses at the gene ends were 0 bases for V and 9 bases for J; bases not matched to a gene: 4. The CDR3 contains 15 residues. This CDR3 reads CASSQEDLAGGEQFF. The DNA of the CDR3 is TGTGCCAGCAGCCAAGAAGACCTAGCGGGGGGTGAGCAGTTCTTC.

The rearrangement links TRBV6-5 to TRBJ1-4, with TRBD1 as a possible D gene (6 bases). Germline V lookup: CDR1 MNHEY, CDR2 SVGAGI. The CDR3 sequence is 14 residues long. V lost 2 bases and J 5 bases, leaving 9 bases between the germline ends. The CDR3, as DNA: TGTGCCAGCAGTTACGTGGGGGCAAATGAAAAACTGTTTTTT. Translation gives CASSYVGANEKLFF.

The rearrangement uses TRBV2 and TRBJ1-4, with 9 bases that match TRBD1. Trimming cost V 3 bases and J 5 bases; bases outside gene matches: 4. CDR1 and CDR2 from the germline V gene are SNHLY and FYNNEI. This CDR3 spans 15 amino acids. The CDR3 protein is CASSDMGTGNEKLFF. The DNA of the CDR3 is TGTGCCAGCAGTGACATGGGGACAGGGAATGAAAAACTGTTTTTT.

This sequence joins TRBV25-1 and TRBJ2-1; 7 nucleotides match TRBD2. Per germline, CDR1 MGHDK and CDR2 SYGVNS. CDR3 length: 13 residues. Unmatched junction bases numbered 9, after V lost 10 bases and J lost 6 bases. CDR3 nucleotides: TGTGCCACCTCCTCGGGAGGAGGCAATGAGCAGTTCTTC. Its translation: CATSSGGGNEQFF.

In its sample, this clone was seen a few times. The chain is built from TRBV18 and TRBJ2-5; TRBD1 aligns across 8 bases. Germline V lookup: CDR1 KGHSH, CDR2 LQKENI. The CDR3 has 13 amino acids. Trimming at V came to 5 bases and at J to 3 bases, leaving 2 bases not matched to a gene. This CDR3 reads CASSGGQEETQYF. The DNA for the CDR3 is TGTGCCAGCTCAGGGGGACAGGAAGAGACCCAGTACTTC.

The sample holds one count of this clone. The chain recombines TRBV13 with TRBJ2-1; 9 bases agree with TRBD2. Looked up from germline, CDR1 is PRHDT and CDR2 is FYEKMQ (reference sequence). The CDR3 spans 16 residues. Germline trimming cut 5 bases from V and 7 bases from J; bases unmatched to any gene: 12. In DNA, the CDR3 is TGTGCCAGCAGCCCCAGGGCTAGCGGGGTTCAGAATGAGCAGTTCTTC. As protein: CASSPRASGVQNEQFF.

The chain carries TRBV9 and TRBJ1-2; a weak D match, TRBD1 (6 bases). The CDR3 is made up of 14 amino acids. The germline CDR1 and CDR2 sequences are SGDLS and YYNGEE. V was clipped by 3 bases and J by 4 bases, with 13 bases between them. CDR3 loop: CASSEGGGGYGYTF. In nucleotides, the CDR3 is TGTGCCAGCAGCGAGGGGGGGGGTGGCTATGGCTACACCTTC. Using reference TRBV9 and TRBJ1-2 for the parts outside the CDR3, the full variable domain is DSGVTQTPKHLITATGQRVTLRCSPRSGDLSVYWYQQSLDQGLQFLIQYYNGEERAKGNILERFSAQQFPDLHSELNLSSLELGDSALYFCASSEGGGGYGYTFGSGTRLTVV.

The sample holds a few counts of this clone. V and J are TRBV7-9 and TRBJ1-1; 7 nucleotides line up with TRBD1. The germline V gene has CDR1 SEHNR and CDR2 FQNEAQ (reference sequence). The CDR3 extends over 13 amino acids. V was pared by 5 bases and J by 4 bases, with 4 bases of the junction left unmatched. The CDR3 loop reads CASSTQGVTEAFF. In DNA form, the CDR3 reads TGTGCCAGCAGCACCCAGGGGGTCACTGAAGCTTTCTTT.